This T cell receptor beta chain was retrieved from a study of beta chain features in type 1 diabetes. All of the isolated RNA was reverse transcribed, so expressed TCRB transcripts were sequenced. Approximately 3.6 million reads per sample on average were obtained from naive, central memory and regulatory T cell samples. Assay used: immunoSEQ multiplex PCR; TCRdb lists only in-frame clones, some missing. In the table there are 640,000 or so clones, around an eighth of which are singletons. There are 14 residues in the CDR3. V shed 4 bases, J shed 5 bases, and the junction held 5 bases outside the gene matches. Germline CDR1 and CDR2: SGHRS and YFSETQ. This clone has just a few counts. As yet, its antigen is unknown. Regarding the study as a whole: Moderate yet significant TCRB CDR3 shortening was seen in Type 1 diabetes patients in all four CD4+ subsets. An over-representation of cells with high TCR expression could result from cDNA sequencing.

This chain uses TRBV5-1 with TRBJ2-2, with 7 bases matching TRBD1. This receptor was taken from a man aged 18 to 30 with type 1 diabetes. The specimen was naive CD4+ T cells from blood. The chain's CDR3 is CASSKGQLTGELFF. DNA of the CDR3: TGCGCCAGCAGCAAGGGACAGCTAACCGGGGAGCTGTTTTTT.